The 5 T cell receptor beta chains below all came from one sample that was sequenced in a study of regulatory T cells in long-lasting Graves disease. Library construction for TCR beta used iRepertoire HTBI primers and Arm-PCR of CDR3 regions. TCRdb fed the multiplex PCR reads into MiXCR, producing one record per CDR3 protein. The sample includes over 500,000 distinct CDR3 sequences, approximately 15% seen only once; the top ten take around 19%. Noted time point: newly diagnosed GD, antithyroid drugs for less than 3 months. The TCR library was made from RNA that had been extracted from PBMCs in TRIzol. The same data also contributed to another study, on T cells in Graves' hyperthyroidism and ophthalmopathy.

The sample was peripheral blood mononuclear cells (PBMCs), taken at new diagnosis, from a patient treated with antithyroid drugs. The receptors here all came from a woman aged 25 to 39 with Graves disease.

This clonotype appeared a single time. The rearrangement joins TRBV5-1 to TRBJ2-3; a possible D gene is TRBD2 (6 bases). CDR3 length: 16 residues. The V end lost 1 base, the J end lost 3 bases, and 15 bases lay between the germline ends. Germline CDR1 SGHRS, CDR2 YFSETQ. The CDR3 loop reads CASSLRRGRATDTQYF. The CDR3 DNA reads as TGCGCCAGCAGCTTGCGGAGGGGCCGCGCTACAGATACGCAGTATTTT.

This chain connects TRBV18 to TRBJ1-1; 7 positions match TRBD1. The germline V gene encodes CDR1 KGHSH and CDR2 LQKENI. This CDR3 is 13 amino acids long. With V trimmed by 2 bases and J by 6 bases, 3 bases remained unmatched. The CDR3 reads CASSPMTGSEAFF. The CDR3 DNA sequence: TGTGCCAGCTCACCAATGACAGGGTCTGAAGCTTTCTTT.

The gene calls are TRBV19 and TRBJ1-4, with 7 bases that match TRBD1. In germline, CDR1 is LNHDA, CDR2 SQIVND (reference sequence). CDR3 length equals 14 residues. Unmatched junction bases numbered 9, after V lost 8 bases and J lost 6 bases. This CDR3 reads CASHRTGAHEKLFF. In DNA form, the CDR3 reads TGTGCCAGTCATAGAACAGGGGCCCATGAAAAACTGTTTTTT.

The CDR3 sequence: CSVGGGAGNTIYF. The CDR3 DNA reads TGCAGCGTTGGGGGGGGAGCTGGAAACACCATATATTTT. The rearrangement joins TRBV29-1 to TRBJ1-3, with D maybe TRBD1 (5 bases). This CDR3 comprises 13 residues. V was cut by 4 bases and J by 2 bases, with 9 bases left in between. CDR1 is SQVTM and CDR2 is ANQGSEA in the germline V gene.

This clonotype was seen only a few times. A read error may produce the germline difference seen at one junction end. This chain joins TRBV14 and TRBJ1-2; D gene ambiguous. Germline V gene sequence: CDR1 SGHDN, CDR2 FVKESK. The CDR3 runs to 12 residues. In DNA form, the CDR3 reads TGTGCCAGCAGCCCTCTCGGGGTAGGCAGAGCCTTC. Translating gives CASSPLGVGRAF.